The 22 T cell receptor beta chains below all came from one sample that was sequenced in a study of shared clonotypes between healthy human individuals. Only in-frame clones appear in the TCRdb table, and some are missing; sequencing was by immunoSEQ multiplex PCR. The sample has 850,000 to 1,200,000 clones, 60% to 80% seen once. The sample consisted of memory CD4+ T cells sorted from blood. The subset is: CD45RA-negative fraction. These TCRs come from a man between 18 and 35 years old in good health.

The genes are TRBV10-3 and TRBJ2-1; perhaps TRBD1 as D (6 bases). The CDR3 is 13 amino acids. The V end was cut by 5 bases, the J end by 7 bases, with 12 bases between. CDR1 ENHRY and CDR2 SYGVKD come from the germline V gene. The CDR3 here is CAISTGLGNEQFF. The DNA of the CDR3 is TGTGCCATCAGTACAGGGTTGGGGAATGAGCAGTTCTTC.

For the CDR3, the DNA is TGTGCCAGCATTCCGGGTGGACCCGTAACCAAAGAGACCCAGTACTTC. It yields the protein CASIPGGPVTKETQYF. The rearrangement uses TRBV28 and TRBJ2-5; no clear D. V was clipped by 7 bases and J by 3 bases, with 21 bases between them. Per the germline V gene, CDR1 is MDHEN and CDR2 is SYDVKM. The length of the CDR3 is 16 residues. Variable domain in full (rest from reference TRBV28 and TRBJ2-5): DVKVTQSSRYLVKRTGEKVFLECVQDMDHENMFWYRQDPGLGLRLIYFSYDVKMKEKGDIPEGYSVSREKKERFSLILESASTNQTSMYLCASIPGGPVTKETQYFGPGTRLLVL.

V is TRBV6-6 and J is TRBJ1-4; 8 bases line up with TRBD1. With 6 bases clipped from V and 4 bases from J, the junction kept 7 bases outside the gene matches. Germline assignment: CDR1 MNHNY and CDR2 SVGAGI (reference sequence). This CDR3 comprises 15 residues. The CDR3 loop reads CASRSGTGVNEKLFF. CDR3 DNA: TGTGCCAGCAGGAGTGGGACAGGCGTTAATGAAAAACTGTTTTTT.

For this clone: Other DNA sequences in this sample translate to the same CDR3. The genes are TRBV7-2 and TRBJ2-5; TRBD1 agrees at 11 bases. Germline assignment: CDR1 SGHTA and CDR2 FQGNSA. Germline trimming cut 5 bases from V and 2 bases from J; bases unmatched to any gene: 1. The CDR3 has 14 residues. The CDR3 bases are TGTGCCAGCAGCCGGGACAGGGGGCAAGAGACCCAGTACTTC. It encodes CASSRDRGQETQYF.

This chain links TRBV30 with TRBJ2-5, with D tentatively TRBD1 or TRBD2 (5 bases each). The J call may be faulty, since TRBJ2-7 better matches the DNA end. The CDR3 sequence is 15 residues long. CDR1 and CDR2 from the germline V gene are GTSNPN and SVGIG (reference sequence). This CDR3 is CAWSPPGPYSYEQYF. The CDR3, as DNA: TGTGCCTGGAGTCCCCCGGGGCCATATTCCTACGAGCAGTACTTC.

In this sample, this clone turned up a few times. The chain combines TRBV14 with TRBJ2-1; weak D call: TRBD2 (7 bases). Trimming took 4 bases from V and 6 from J, leaving 13 bases between them. There are 14 residues in the CDR3. The germline gives CDR1 SGHDN, CDR2 FVKESK. Here the CDR3 reads CASSRGGALNEQFF. The CDR3, as DNA: TGTGCCAGCAGCCGGGGGGGCGCGCTCAATGAGCAGTTCTTC.

V usage is TRBV2 and J usage is TRBJ2-1; possible D gene TRBD2, 5 bases. Per germline, CDR1 SNHLY and CDR2 FYNNEI. V was cut by 6 bases and J by 5 bases, with 14 bases left in between. This CDR3 is 14 amino acids long. CDR3 sequence reads: CASRPQLGNNEQFF. DNA of the CDR3: TGTGCCAGCAGGCCCCAACTCGGGAACAATGAGCAGTTCTTC.

As for this clone: A read error may explain this, as a much larger clone is one base away. V usage is TRBV7-9 and J usage is TRBJ2-5, with 10 bases lining up with TRBD2. The CDR3 spans 14 residues. Germline V lookup: CDR1 SEHNR, CDR2 FQNEAQ (reference sequence). Trimming removed 1 base from V and 5 bases from J; junction bases left unmatched: 1. CDR3 region: CASSLVAGGETQYF. For the CDR3, the DNA is TGTGCCAGCAGCTTAGTAGCGGGGGGTGAGACCCAGTACTTC. The variable domain in full, completed from reference TRBV7-9 and TRBJ2-5, reads DTGVSQNPRHKITKRGQNVTFRCDPISEHNRLYWYRQTLGQGPEFLTYFQNEAQLEKSRLLSDRFSAERPKGSFSTLEIQRTEQGDSAMYLCASSLVAGGETQYFGPGTRLLVL.

The genes are TRBV5-6 and TRBJ2-5; 7 positions agree with TRBD2. The CDR3 loop spans 13 amino acids. Germline V gene lookup returns CDR1 SGHDT and CDR2 YYEEEE. V shed 2 bases, J shed 5 bases, and the junction held 3 bases outside the gene matches. The CDR3 sequence: CASSFFSGETQYF. The CDR3 nucleotides are TGTGCCAGCAGCTTTTTTAGCGGGGAGACCCAGTACTTC. The whole variable domain, remainder taken from reference TRBV5-6 and TRBJ2-5, is DAGVTQSPTHLIKTRGQQVTLRCSPKSGHDTVSWYQQALGQGPQFIFQYYEEEERQRGNFPDRFSGHQFPNYSSELNVNALLLGDSALYLCASSFFSGETQYFGPGTRLLVL.

The chain uses TRBV15 and TRBJ1-5; TRBD1 agrees at 11 bases. Per germline, CDR1 LNHNV and CDR2 YYDKDF (reference sequence). J gave up 2 bases and V 10 bases, and 13 bases lay outside the gene matches. The CDR3 length is 17 residues. Here the CDR3 reads CASGPGQGGVGNQPQHF. In DNA form, the CDR3 reads TGTGCCAGCGGACCGGGACAGGGGGGAGTAGGCAATCAGCCCCAGCATTTT.

The chain carries TRBV5-1 and TRBJ2-1; TRBD2 agrees at 8 bases. Germline V gene data show CDR1 as SGHRS and CDR2 as YFSETQ. Losses at the gene ends were 0 bases for V and 3 bases for J; bases not matched to a gene: 8. The CDR3 is 17 amino acids. The DNA for the CDR3 is TGCGCCAGCAGCTTGGCGCCGTGGCGGGGGGACTACAATGAGCAGTTCTTC. The encoded protein is CASSLAPWRGDYNEQFF.

CDR3 coding DNA: TGCGCCAGCAGACGGGAAAGAGCCTCCTACGAGCAGTACTTC. Protein: CASRRERASYEQYF. The chain couples TRBV5-1 to TRBJ2-7; possibly TRBD2 for D (5 bases). Trimming took off 5 bases at V and 0 bases at J, with 12 bases between the two ends. Germline CDR1 SGHRS, CDR2 YFSETQ. CDR3 size: 14 residues.

The CDR3 DNA is TGTGCCTGGAGTAATCAGGGCTACTCTGGAAACACCATATATTTT. Translated: CAWSNQGYSGNTIYF. This chain joins TRBV30 and TRBJ1-3; perhaps TRBD1 as D (5 bases). Looked up from germline, CDR1 is GTSNPN and CDR2 is SVGIG (reference sequence). There are 15 residues in the CDR3. Trimming stripped 2 bases from V and 0 bases from J, with 11 bases between.

This clone was detected only a few times. This sequence joins TRBV7-6 and TRBJ1-1, with D possibly matching TRBD1 (5 bases). Between the trimmed V and J ends, which lost 1 base and 0 bases, there was a span of 18 bases. From germline, CDR1 is SGHVS and CDR2 FNYEAQ. The CDR3 sequence is 18 residues long. The CDR3 spells CASSLGPPQGVMNTEAFF. In nucleotides, the CDR3 is TGTGCCAGCAGCTTAGGACCACCCCAAGGGGTCATGAACACTGAAGCTTTCTTT.

This rearrangement joins TRBV5-1 to TRBJ2-5; D gene ambiguous. Germline values: CDR1 SGHRS, CDR2 YFSETQ. V gave up 4 bases and J gave up 5 bases, with 6 bases separating them. The CDR3 loop spans 11 amino acids. The CDR3 here is CASSMRETQYF. As DNA, the CDR3 is TGCGCCAGCAGCATGCGTGAGACCCAGTACTTC.

This clone was detected a few times. This chain connects TRBV2 to TRBJ1-2; 11 nucleotides match TRBD1. This CDR3 region has 13 residues. Trimming cost V 10 bases and J 4 bases; bases outside gene matches: 5. CDR1 is SNHLY, CDR2 FYNNEI, per germline. DNA for the CDR3: TGTGCCATAAGGGGACAGGGGGTCTATGGCTACACCTTC. It codes for CAIRGQGVYGYTF.

About this clone itself: The same CDR3 arises from other DNA sequences in this sample as well. CDR3 sequence (DNA): TGTGCCAGCAGTTTACGGGAGGGCTATGGCTACACCTTC. This encodes CASSLREGYGYTF. The V call is TRBV27, the J call TRBJ1-2; D is ambiguous. Trimming removed 2 bases at V and 4 bases at J, with 8 bases between. Germline CDR1 and CDR2: MNHEY and SMNVEV (reference sequence). The CDR3 has 13 amino acids.

This clone was recorded once. The CDR3 region is CASSSRVGTNEQFF. The DNA for the CDR3 is TGTGCCAGCAGCTCCCGAGTGGGCACCAATGAGCAGTTCTTC. The chain is built from TRBV7-2 and TRBJ2-1; D is uncertain. V gave up 4 bases and J gave up 6 bases, with 13 bases separating them. Germline values: CDR1 SGHTA, CDR2 FQGNSA. The CDR3 extends over 14 amino acids. Full variable domain (missing parts from reference TRBV7-2 and TRBJ2-1): GAGVSQSPSNKVTEKGKDVELRCDPISGHTALYWYRQSLGQGLEFLIYFQGNSAPDKSGLPSDRFSAERTGGSVSTLTIQRTQQEDSAVYLCASSSRVGTNEQFFGPGTRLTVL.

This clone was counted a few times. Other DNA sequences of this sample code for an identical CDR3. CDR3 DNA sequence: TGCGCCAGCAGTGAGGGTAGCGCCAACACCGGGGAGCTGTTTTTT. Its translation: CASSEGSANTGELFF. V is TRBV10-1 and J is TRBJ2-2, with D perhaps TRBD2 (5 bases). V shed 2 bases and J shed 2 bases, with 9 bases lying between them. The germline gives CDR1 WNHNN, CDR2 SYGVQD (reference sequence). The CDR3 has 15 residues.

This chain joins TRBV19 and TRBJ1-2, with 7 bases identical to TRBD1. Per germline, CDR1 LNHDA and CDR2 SQIVND (reference sequence). J was trimmed by 2 bases and V by 6 bases; bases with no gene match: 12. The CDR3 loop spans 16 amino acids. DNA for the CDR3: TGTGCCAGTAGACCCGAGGACAGGTTACCCAACTATGGCTACACCTTC. Translating it yields CASRPEDRLPNYGYTF. Drawing the rest from reference TRBV19 and TRBJ1-2, the complete variable domain is DGGITQSPKYLFRKEGQNVTLSCEQNLNHDAMYWYRQDPGQGLRLIYYSQIVNDFQKGDIAEGYSVSREKKESFPLTVTSAQKNPTAFYLCASRPEDRLPNYGYTFGSGTRLTVV.

This clone was counted a few times. The chain employs TRBV6-5 and TRBJ2-2; D ambiguous. The CDR3 totals 13 residues. Trimming took 6 bases from V and 2 from J, leaving 7 bases between them. Germline values: CDR1 MNHEY, CDR2 SVGAGI. The CDR3 here is CASRTANTGELFF. CDR3 sequence (DNA): TGTGCCAGCAGGACGGCCAACACCGGGGAGCTGTTTTTT.

The chain has TRBV10-1 and TRBJ2-2; D is possibly TRBD2 (6 bases). The CDR3 extends over 18 amino acids. V was trimmed by 3 bases and J by 1 base, leaving 18 bases between them. Germline CDR1 WNHNN, CDR2 SYGVQD (reference sequence). The CDR3 DNA reads TGCGCCAGCAGTGAATTCTATGTGGACGGGGGGAACACCGGGGAGCTGTTTTTT. This gives the protein CASSEFYVDGGNTGELFF.